The 32 T cell receptor beta chains in this list originate from one sample, sequenced in a study of cytotoxic CD8 clonotypes in ibrutinib-treated CLL. The method was immunoSEQ multiplex PCR; TCRdb's version includes in-frame clones alone and lacks a portion of them. The table has over 140,000 clones, approximately 80% seen once; the top ten hold about 7.4%. The input for sequencing was PBMCs, taken after 36 months of ibrutinib treatment. These receptors came from a human donor with chronic lymphocytic leukemia.

The CDR3 DNA is TGTGCCAGCAGACCTACGGAACCGTGGGATGGCTACACCTTC. It translates to CASRPTEPWDGYTF. The chain combines TRBV6-1 with TRBJ1-2; no clear D. This CDR3 has 14 amino acids. Germline values: CDR1 MNHNS, CDR2 SASEGT. The ends were cut back, 6 bases at V and 6 bases at J, with 17 bases in the middle.

This clone has a count of ten or more. This chain connects TRBV7-9 to TRBJ1-2; D gene ambiguous. The V and J ends lost 5 bases and 7 bases respectively, with 17 bases between them. In germline, CDR1 is SEHNR, CDR2 FQNEAQ (reference sequence). This CDR3 comprises 14 residues. The CDR3 sequence: CASSTYRPGGGYTF. DNA of the CDR3: TGTGCCAGCAGCACCTACCGGCCCGGAGGTGGCTACACCTTC.

Comment on this clone: Germline is not matched at one junction end, which may reflect a read error. The identical CDR3 is also encoded by other nucleotide sequences in the sample. The chain couples TRBV6-1 to TRBJ2-5; D remains unclear. Germline-derived CDR1 and CDR2 are MNHNS and SASEGT. The CDR3 length is 10 residues. CDR3 residues: CASREETQYF. CDR3 DNA: TGTGCCAGCAGAGAAGAGACCCAGTACTTC.

The chain has TRBV28 and TRBJ2-3; no firm D call. The CDR3 is 10 amino acids. Trimming took 3 bases from V and 6 from J, leaving 1 base between them. Germline V CDR1 and CDR2: MDHEN, SYDVKM. DNA of the CDR3: TGTGCCAGCAGTTTGGATACGCAGTATTTT. Residues: CASSLDTQYF.

This chain connects TRBV4-2 to TRBJ2-5, with TRBD2 as a possible D gene (5 bases). The CDR3 spans 17 residues. Trimming removed 2 bases at V and 1 base at J, with 17 bases between. Germline CDR1 LGHNA, CDR2 YNFKEQ. DNA of the CDR3: TGTGCCAGCAGCCAACGTGAGGGCGTTCCCGCCCAAGAGACCCAGTACTTC. Translation: CASSQREGVPAQETQYF.

The chain is built from TRBV11-2 and TRBJ1-1; a possible D gene is TRBD1 (6 bases). V was trimmed by 5 bases and J by 5 bases, leaving 6 bases between them. The CDR3 extends over 11 amino acids. Germline values: CDR1 SGHAT, CDR2 FQNNGV. The CDR3 DNA reads as TGTGCCAGCAGCCAGGGGACTGAAGCTTTCTTT. This sequence encodes CASSQGTEAFF.

This sequence joins TRBV19 and TRBJ1-5; weak D call: TRBD1 (5 bases). Trimming left V 6 bases short and J 0 bases short, with 12 bases between. Germline-derived CDR1 and CDR2 are LNHDA and SQIVND (reference sequence). This CDR3 region has 15 residues. CDR3 DNA: TGTGCCAGTAGAGTGACAGTGAGTAGCAATCAGCCCCAGCATTTT. Its translation is CASRVTVSSNQPQHF.

This chain uses TRBV30 with TRBJ2-1; perhaps TRBD2 as D (7 bases). The CDR3 has 16 amino acids. The germline V gene encodes CDR1 GTSNPN and CDR2 SVGIG (reference sequence). The V end lost 5 bases, the J end lost 1 base, and 18 bases lay between the germline ends. Here the CDR3 reads CAWAGVGGISYNEQFF. The CDR3 nucleotides read TGTGCCTGGGCGGGGGTAGGGGGGATTTCCTACAATGAGCAGTTCTTC.

CDR3 in amino acids: CASRGYLAGGELFF. The CDR3 DNA reads TGCGCCAGCAGGGGGTATTTGGCCGGCGGGGAGCTGTTTTTT. This chain links TRBV5-1 with TRBJ2-2; D gene uncertain. With 5 bases removed from V and 7 bases from J, the gap between germline ends came to 15 bases. The CDR3 has 14 residues. From germline, CDR1 is SGHRS and CDR2 YFSETQ.

This clone was counted a single time. The V and J genes are TRBV15 and TRBJ1-5; D not certain. CDR1 and CDR2 from the germline V gene are LNHNV and YYDKDF (reference sequence). The germline V and J ends were trimmed by 5 bases and 2 bases, with 7 bases remaining between them. This CDR3 has 13 residues. This CDR3 is CATSFNGNQPQHF. In DNA form, the CDR3 reads TGTGCCACCAGCTTCAATGGCAATCAGCCCCAGCATTTT.

The DNA for the CDR3 is TGTGCCATCAGGGGACAGGGGATTTCGACCGGGGAGCTGTTTTTT. Translated: CAIRGQGISTGELFF. V gene TRBV10-3 combines with J gene TRBJ2-2, with 10 bases matching TRBD1. The CDR3 has 15 amino acids. Trimming at V came to 6 bases and at J to 5 bases, leaving 6 bases not matched to a gene. Germline V gene data show CDR1 as ENHRY and CDR2 as SYGVKD.

The chain carries TRBV4-2 and TRBJ2-7; TRBD2 matches at 12 bases. The CDR3 sequence is 15 residues long. CDR1 LGHNA and CDR2 YNFKEQ come from the germline V gene. Germline trimming cut 3 bases from V and 2 bases from J; bases unmatched to any gene: 2. CDR3 bases: TGTGCCAGCAGCCATACTAGCGGGGGGCCCTACGAGCAGTACTTC. It encodes CASSHTSGGPYEQYF.

This rearrangement joins TRBV6-1 to TRBJ1-2, with 11 bases identical to TRBD1. CDR1 and CDR2 (germline): MNHNS, SASEGT. This CDR3 has 15 amino acids. V was pared by 1 base and J by 3 bases, with 1 base of the junction left unmatched. The CDR3 here is CASSEGTGGHYGYTF. Written as DNA, the CDR3 is TGTGCCAGCAGTGAAGGGACAGGGGGCCACTATGGCTACACCTTC.

The rearrangement uses TRBV28 and TRBJ2-7; D unclear. The germline CDR1 and CDR2 sequences are MDHEN and SYDVKM. CDR3 length equals 10 residues. V was trimmed by 6 bases and J by 3 bases, leaving 3 bases between them. The CDR3 loop reads CASRGYEQYF. CDR3 in DNA: TGTGCCAGCAGAGGCTACGAGCAGTACTTC.

The CDR3 DNA sequence: TGTGCCAGCACCGGGACTAGCGGGAGACAAGGCTTCCAAGAGACCCAGTACTTC. This codes for CASTGTSGRQGFQETQYF. The chain carries TRBV16 and TRBJ2-5, with 14 nucleotides matching TRBD2. This CDR3 comprises 18 residues. Germline V gene data show CDR1 as KGHSY and CDR2 as FQNENV. V was pared by 7 bases and J by 1 base, with 11 bases of the junction left unmatched.

V is TRBV5-1 and J is TRBJ2-3; D unclear. Trimming shortened V by 5 bases and J by 4 bases, and 14 bases separated the two germline ends. The CDR3 totals 14 residues. Germline V gives CDR1 SGHRS, CDR2 YFSETQ. The CDR3 bases are TGCGCCAGCAGTCTAGGAAGGTCCCCAGATACGCAGTATTTT. It yields the protein CASSLGRSPDTQYF.

The J gene is TRBJ1-4, the V gene TRBV11-1; D ambiguous. Trimming took 5 bases from V and 8 from J, leaving 15 bases between them. The CDR3 is 14 amino acids. Germline V gives CDR1 SGHAT, CDR2 FQDESV (reference sequence). In nucleotides, the CDR3 is TGTGCCAGCAGCATGGACCCTAAAAGGGAAAAACTGTTTTTT. It encodes CASSMDPKREKLFF.

The chain couples TRBV6-5 to TRBJ1-1; 9 bases align to TRBD1. The CDR3 has 15 amino acids. The germline CDR1 and CDR2 sequences are MNHEY and SVGAGI. V lost 8 bases to trimming and J lost 1 base; unmatched junction nucleotides: 8. The CDR3 bases are TGTGCCAGCTCAGAACAGGGGGCGAGGAACACTGAAGCTTTCTTT. Protein: CASSEQGARNTEAFF.

The rearrangement joins TRBV7-6 to TRBJ1-5, with unresolved D. The CDR3 runs 14 residues. V gave up 1 base and J gave up 3 bases, with 7 bases separating them. Germline CDR1 SGHVS, CDR2 FNYEAQ. The CDR3 DNA reads as TGTGCCAGCAGCTTAGGGCCAGACAATCAGCCCCAGCATTTT. Translating gives CASSLGPDNQPQHF.

The chain is built from TRBV29-1 and TRBJ1-1, with 8 positions matching TRBD1. CDR1 is SQVTM and CDR2 is ANQGSEA in the germline V gene. The length of the CDR3 is 13 residues. J gave up 1 base and V 7 bases, and 5 bases lay outside the gene matches. Written as DNA, the CDR3 is TGCAGCGCTGGACAGGGAGGGAACACTGAAGCTTTCTTT. It specifies CSAGQGGNTEAFF.

The rearrangement joins TRBV6-5 to TRBJ1-3; D is possibly TRBD1 (6 bases). CDR1 is MNHEY and CDR2 is SVGAGI in the germline V gene. This CDR3 has 15 amino acids. V lost 5 bases and J lost 3, with 14 bases in between. Written as DNA, the CDR3 is TGTGCCAGCAGTACTAAGACAGGATATGGAAACACCATATATTTT. It encodes CASSTKTGYGNTIYF.

The chain links TRBV18 to TRBJ2-1; D uncertain. The CDR3 runs 15 residues. V was cut by 3 bases and J by 0 bases, with 9 bases left in between. CDR1 is KGHSH, CDR2 LQKENI, per germline. CDR3 in amino acids: CASSPSTHSYNEQFF. Here the CDR3 DNA reads TGTGCCAGCTCACCGTCAACACACTCCTACAATGAGCAGTTCTTC.

V and J are TRBV5-7 and TRBJ1-5; 8 bases fit TRBD1. TRBV5-7 is noted as an ORF with a role that remains uncertain. The CDR3 length is 15 residues. Trimming cost V 3 bases and J 6 bases; bases outside gene matches: 8. The CDR3 region is CASSSYQGATQPQHF. CDR3 DNA sequence: TGTGCCAGCAGCTCGTATCAGGGGGCGACTCAGCCCCAGCATTTT.

This rearrangement joins TRBV29-1 to TRBJ1-2, with TRBD1 matching over 9 bases. V shed 3 bases and J 1 base; nucleotides not matched to a gene: 12. This CDR3 has 17 residues. The germline V gene has CDR1 SQVTM and CDR2 ANQGSEA. CDR3 bases: TGCAGCGTTGACCAGTCCCGGGACAGGGATCGTAACTATGGCTACACCTTC. Protein: CSVDQSRDRDRNYGYTF. The full variable domain, rest sourced from reference TRBV29-1 and TRBJ1-2, is SAVISQKPSRDICQRGTSLTIQCQVDSQVTMMFWYRQQPGQSLTLIATANQGSEATYESGFVIDKFPISRPNLTFSTLTVSNMSPEDSSIYLCSVDQSRDRDRNYGYTFGSGTRLTVV.

CDR3 amino acids: CASSKRKPTGGSENTIYF. The CDR3 DNA follows: TGTGCCAGCAGCAAAAGGAAGCCTACAGGGGGCTCGGAAAACACCATATATTTT. This chain links TRBV21-1 with TRBJ1-3; the table's D call, TRBD1, was not checked against the DNA. TRBV21-1 is reported as a pseudogene. The CDR3 runs to 18 residues.

This clone has ten or more counts. This rearrangement joins TRBV30 to TRBJ2-7; D possibly corresponds to TRBD2 (6 bases). V gave up 2 bases and J gave up 1 base, with 15 bases separating them. The CDR3 length is 15 residues. CDR1 is GTSNPN and CDR2 is SVGIG in the germline V gene (reference sequence). The CDR3 DNA is TGTGCCTGGAGTAACCTAGCGACCTTATCCTACGAGCAGTACTTC. It is translated as CAWSNLATLSYEQYF. Filled out from reference TRBV30 and TRBJ2-7, the complete variable domain reads SQTIHQWPATLVQPVGSPLSLECTVEGTSNPNLYWYRQAAGRGLQLLFYSVGIGQISSEVPQNLSASRPQDRQFILSSKKLLLSDSGFYLCAWSNLATLSYEQYFGPGTRLTVT.

This rearrangement joins TRBV5-8 to TRBJ2-7, with D unclear. Germline CDR1 and CDR2: SGHTS and YDEGEE. Trimming left V 5 bases short and J 4 bases short, with 7 bases between. This CDR3 contains 11 residues. The CDR3 bases are TGTGCCAGCAGAAGGCCTTACGAGCAGTACTTC. It is translated as CASRRPYEQYF.

This clone was seen a few times. The CDR3 DNA sequence: TGTGCCAGCAGCGTAGTTCCCAATGAGCAGTTCTTC. Residues: CASSVVPNEQFF. The V call is TRBV9, the J call TRBJ2-1; D gene ambiguous. Trimming took 0 bases from V and 6 from J, leaving 4 bases between them. Germline V gene lookup returns CDR1 SGDLS and CDR2 YYNGEE. The CDR3 totals 12 residues. Complete variable domain (other parts from reference TRBV9 and TRBJ2-1): DSGVTQTPKHLITATGQRVTLRCSPRSGDLSVYWYQQSLDQGLQFLIQYYNGEERAKGNILERFSAQQFPDLHSELNLSSLELGDSALYFCASSVVPNEQFFGPGTRLTVL.

This clone has a single count. The chain recombines TRBV19 with TRBJ1-2, with D possibly being TRBD1 (6 bases). The CDR3 has 14 amino acids. The ends were cut back, 7 bases at V and 4 bases at J, with 16 bases in the middle. Germline V gene data show CDR1 as LNHDA and CDR2 as SQIVND (reference sequence). CDR3 protein: CASKWAQGPYGYTF. The CDR3, as DNA: TGTGCCAGTAAGTGGGCCCAGGGGCCCTATGGCTACACCTTC. Drawing the rest from reference TRBV19 and TRBJ1-2, the complete variable domain is DGGITQSPKYLFRKEGQNVTLSCEQNLNHDAMYWYRQDPGQGLRLIYYSQIVNDFQKGDIAEGYSVSREKKESFPLTVTSAQKNPTAFYLCASKWAQGPYGYTFGSGTRLTVV.

This clone has only a few counts. The chain combines TRBV6-5 with TRBJ2-1, with TRBD2 as a possible D gene (6 bases). CDR3 length equals 16 residues. Trimming took off 4 bases at V and 6 bases at J, with 19 bases between the two ends. Germline V lookup: CDR1 MNHEY, CDR2 SVGAGI. The chain's CDR3 is CASSSRPGTGGNEQFF. The CDR3 bases are TGTGCCAGCAGTTCCCGCCCCGGCACCGGGGGCAATGAGCAGTTCTTC.

The rearrangement joins TRBV5-6 to TRBJ2-7; a possible D gene is TRBD1 (5 bases). V gave up 3 bases and J gave up 4 bases, with 11 bases separating them. The CDR3 covers 13 residues. CDR1 and CDR2 from the germline V gene are SGHDT and YYEEEE. As DNA, the CDR3 is TGTGCCAGCAGCTCGCGTACAGGATACGAGCAGTACTTC. Translating it yields CASSSRTGYEQYF. The full variable domain, completed using reference TRBV5-6 and TRBJ2-7, is DAGVTQSPTHLIKTRGQQVTLRCSPKSGHDTVSWYQQALGQGPQFIFQYYEEEERQRGNFPDRFSGHQFPNYSSELNVNALLLGDSALYLCASSSRTGYEQYFGPGTRLTVT.

This chain connects TRBV28 to TRBJ1-2, with D unresolved. There are 13 residues in the CDR3. CDR1 and CDR2 (germline): MDHEN, SYDVKM. Trimming left V 6 bases short and J 4 bases short, with 12 bases between. This chain's CDR3 is CASSQPSIYGYTF. The CDR3 coding sequence is TGTGCCAGCAGCCAGCCGAGTATCTATGGCTACACCTTC.